One sample yielded the 32 T cell receptor beta chains listed below, sequenced in a study of post-analysis software for immune sequencing data. Points from the study as a whole: Elevated frequency relative to controls characterized four or five TRBV segments in patients, TRBV5-6, TRBV5-1 and TRBV20-1 among them.

No antigens are known for them. Unique molecular identifiers were built into the TCR beta cDNA libraries. One entry per CDR3 protein, called by TCRdb with MiXCR from the PCR reads. The sample lists about 820,000 distinct CDR3 sequences; around 53% were seen once. The specimen was blood. Receptor source: a girl between 5 and 17 years old with multiple sclerosis.

The rearrangement links TRBV5-1 to TRBJ2-5; D is undetermined. Near its end, the DNA agrees better with TRBJ2-7, so the J call may be wrong. The germline CDR1 and CDR2 sequences are SGHRS and YFSETQ. This CDR3 region has 12 residues. The CDR3 is CASSLGEGEQYF. The CDR3 DNA reads as TGCGCCAGCAGCTTGGGAGAAGGCGAGCAGTACTTC.

This clonotype has a handful of counts. The DNA of the CDR3 is TGCAGCGTACGGGACATAGGTTTCACCTATGGCTACACCTTC. It codes for CSVRDIGFTYGYTF. The rearrangement joins TRBV29-1 to TRBJ1-2; a possible D gene is TRBD1 (6 bases). The CDR3 length is 14 residues. Trimming removed 6 bases from V and 4 bases from J, with 18 bases in between. The V gene's germline CDR1 is SQVTM and CDR2 ANQGSEA.

V gene TRBV7-9 combines with J gene TRBJ2-7, with 9 bases identical to TRBD2. The DNA end is a closer match to TRBJ2-5, so the J assignment may be wrong. The V gene's germline CDR1 is SEHNR and CDR2 FQNEAQ (reference sequence). The CDR3 totals 16 residues. CDR3 coding DNA: TGTGCCAGCAGCTTAGATGTAGCGGGGGTCCGTGAGACCCAGTACTTC. Its protein product is CASSLDVAGVRETQYF.

The V gene is TRBV5-1, the J gene TRBJ2-3, with D unresolved. Germline lookup yields CDR1 SGHRS and CDR2 YFSETQ. The CDR3 runs to 14 residues. V was cut by 4 bases and J by 5 bases, with 14 bases left in between. Here the CDR3 DNA reads TGCGCCAGCAGCCCCAATGTAGGTGGAGATACGCAGTATTTT. Its translation is CASSPNVGGDTQYF.

The genes are TRBV29-1 and TRBJ2-7; D is perhaps TRBD2 (5 bases). Per germline, CDR1 SQVTM and CDR2 ANQGSEA. V was cut by 3 bases and J by 0 bases, with 9 bases left in between. The CDR3 totals 13 residues. The CDR3 DNA reads TGCAGCGTTGACCTTGGGAGCTCCTACGAGCAGTACTTC. It encodes CSVDLGSSYEQYF.

To note about this clonotype: One junction end disagrees with the germline gene, perhaps due to a read error. The chain employs TRBV5-5 and TRBJ1-1, with D hard to call. This CDR3 comprises 14 residues. CDR1 and CDR2 (germline): SGHKS, YYEKEE (reference sequence). The CDR3 DNA follows: TGTGCCAGCAGCTTGGTGAAGCCGGGAGGTGAAGCTTACTTT. The encoded protein is CASSLVKPGGEAYF.

The table lists this clonotype with a few counts. The chain employs TRBV14 and TRBJ2-1; perhaps TRBD2 as D (6 bases). V was cut by 0 bases and J by 15 bases, with 15 bases left in between. The CDR3 totals 13 residues. The germline V gene has CDR1 SGHDN and CDR2 FVKESK. The CDR3 loop reads CASSQESSVQRFF. The CDR3 DNA follows: TGTGCCAGCAGCCAAGAGTCTAGCGTACAACGGTTCTTC. Full variable domain (remainder filled in from reference TRBV14 and TRBJ2-1): EAGVTQFPSHSVIEKGQTVTLRCDPISGHDNLYWYRRVMGKEIKFLLHFVKESKQDESGMPNNRFLAERTGGTYSTLKVQPAELEDSGVYFCASSQESSVQRFFGPGTRLTVL.

The chain recombines TRBV15 with TRBJ2-7; D is perhaps TRBD2 (5 bases). Germline CDR1 reads LNHNV; CDR2 reads YYDKDF (reference sequence). There are 15 residues in the CDR3. V lost 0 bases and J lost 10, with 19 bases in between. The CDR3 DNA sequence: TGTGCCACCAGCAGAGATTCCCACAGCGGAGAGGCCCAGTACTTC. Translating gives CATSRDSHSGEAQYF.

CDR3 nucleotide sequence: TGTGCCATCAGACCCGACCTCTGGACAGGTTCAAACACCATATATTTT. This encodes CAIRPDLWTGSNTIYF. The chain couples TRBV10-3 to TRBJ1-3; 7 bases line up with TRBD1. The CDR3 has 16 amino acids. Germline CDR1 reads ENHRY; CDR2 reads SYGVKD. With V trimmed by 6 bases and J by 6 bases, 14 bases remained unmatched.

This clonotype was counted a few times. V gene TRBV20-1 combines with J gene TRBJ2-1, with a weak D call TRBD2 (7 bases). CDR3 size: 14 residues. From germline, CDR1 is DFQATT and CDR2 SNEGSKA (reference sequence). V was pared by 6 bases and J by 2 bases, with 14 bases between. CDR3 nucleotides: TGCAGTGCCGTGGTGGGGGGGCCCTACAATGAGCAGTTCTTC. This encodes CSAVVGGPYNEQFF.

CDR3 region: CASSLGPGLATDTQYF. DNA for the CDR3: TGTGCCAGCAGTTTGGGCCCGGGACTCGCAACAGATACGCAGTATTTT. This chain uses TRBV12-3 or TRBV12-4 with TRBJ2-3; possible D gene TRBD2, 6 bases. The CDR3 extends over 16 amino acids. V was pared by 3 bases and J by 3 bases, with 16 bases between.

The chain joins TRBV29-1 to TRBJ2-4; TRBD2 matches 9 bases. Gene TRBJ2-7 matches the end of the DNA better, so the J call may be wrong. Germline V gene lookup returns CDR1 SQVTM and CDR2 ANQGSEA. The CDR3 covers 13 residues. The CDR3 sequence: CSVIPSGTYEQYF. The CDR3 nucleotides are TGCAGCGTTATACCTAGCGGGACCTACGAGCAGTACTTC.

The genes are TRBV6-1 and TRBJ1-2; D is ambiguous. The germline CDR1 and CDR2 sequences are MNHNS and SASEGT. V shed 8 bases and J shed 7 bases, with 14 bases lying between them. The CDR3 covers 12 residues. The CDR3 DNA reads TGTGCCAGCTCCGAGGTAGGCCTTGGCTACACCTTC. This translates into CASSEVGLGYTF.

This clonotype was picked up one time. The chain links TRBV18 to TRBJ1-5; 9 nucleotides line up with TRBD1. The CDR3 sequence is 16 residues long. Germline CDR1 is KGHSH and CDR2 is LQKENI. V was clipped by 0 bases and J by 7 bases; unmatched bases: 7. CDR3 residues: CASSPPGTGIRQPQHF. In DNA, the CDR3 is TGTGCCAGCTCACCACCGGGGACAGGGATTAGGCAGCCCCAGCATTTT. Using reference TRBV18 and TRBJ1-5 for the parts outside the CDR3, the full variable domain is NAGVMQNPRHLVRRRGQEARLRCSPMKGHSHVYWYRQLPEEGLKFMVYLQKENIIDESGMPKERFSAEFPKEGPSILRIQQVVRGDSAAYFCASSPPGTGIRQPQHFGDGTRLSIL.

The chain joins TRBV9 to TRBJ1-2; tentative D call: TRBD1 (6 bases). Germline V gene lookup returns CDR1 SGDLS and CDR2 YYNGEE. The CDR3 length is 16 residues. V lost 0 bases, J lost 3 bases, and 15 bases lay in between. This chain's CDR3 is CASSVDIAGADYGYTF. The CDR3 DNA is TGTGCCAGCAGCGTAGATATAGCGGGGGCAGACTATGGCTACACCTTC. The variable domain in full, with the rest retrieved from reference TRBV9 and TRBJ1-2, is DSGVTQTPKHLITATGQRVTLRCSPRSGDLSVYWYQQSLDQGLQFLIQYYNGEERAKGNILERFSAQQFPDLHSELNLSSLELGDSALYFCASSVDIAGADYGYTFGSGTRLTVV.

The rearrangement uses TRBV3-1 and TRBJ1-1; TRBD1 agrees at 7 bases. The CDR3 is 13 residues long. With 3 bases clipped from V and 12 bases from J, the junction kept 10 bases outside the gene matches. Germline V gene sequence: CDR1 LGHDT, CDR2 YNNKEL (reference sequence). Here the CDR3 reads CASSQDTGTVTFF. DNA for the CDR3: TGTGCCAGCAGCCAGGATACCGGGACAGTCACTTTCTTT.

The chain links TRBV7-2 to TRBJ2-4, with 7 bases lining up with TRBD1. Per germline, CDR1 SGHTA and CDR2 FQGNSA. This CDR3 spans 16 amino acids. With 5 bases clipped from V and 0 bases from J, the junction kept 7 bases outside the gene matches. The CDR3: CASSVRTGPAKNIQYF. Written as DNA, the CDR3 is TGTGCCAGCAGCGTTCGGACAGGACCAGCCAAAAACATTCAGTACTTC.

This clonotype was seen just once. The V call is TRBV12-3 or TRBV12-4, the J call TRBJ2-4; D tentatively reads TRBD1 or TRBD2 (5 bases each). The CDR3 length is 14 residues. The V and J ends lost 5 bases and 8 bases respectively, with 16 bases between them. The CDR3 loop reads CASSGGGGRYIQYF. CDR3 coding DNA: TGTGCCAGCAGTGGGGGTGGGGGACGTTACATTCAGTACTTC.

The chain links TRBV6-5 to TRBJ2-1; no firm D call. The CDR3 runs to 13 residues. CDR1 is MNHEY and CDR2 is SVGAGI in the germline V gene. The V end lost 0 bases, the J end lost 8 bases, and 8 bases lay between the germline ends. CDR3: CASSYSRTYEQFF. The CDR3 coding sequence is TGTGCCAGCAGTTACTCCCGGACGTATGAGCAGTTCTTC.

V usage is TRBV20-1 and J usage is TRBJ2-1; 7 bases are shared with TRBD1. This CDR3 is built from 15 residues. Looked up from germline, CDR1 is DFQATT and CDR2 is SNEGSKA (reference sequence). Germline trimming cut 3 bases from V and 1 base from J; bases unmatched to any gene: 6. This chain's CDR3 is CSASGTADSYNEQFF. The CDR3 nucleotides read TGCAGTGCTAGCGGGACAGCAGATTCCTACAATGAGCAGTTCTTC.

The CDR3 bases are TGCGCCAGCAGCTTGGGACAGGCCGAGCAGTACTTC. Protein product: CASSLGQAEQYF. The J gene is TRBJ2-7, the V gene TRBV5-1; D is possibly TRBD1 (6 bases). V gave up 0 bases and J gave up 6 bases, with 7 bases separating them. The CDR3 totals 12 residues. Germline lookup yields CDR1 SGHRS and CDR2 YFSETQ. Looking up the rest from reference TRBV5-1 and TRBJ2-7 gives the full variable domain: KAGVTQTPRYLIKTRGQQVTLSCSPISGHRSVSWYQQTPGQGLQFLFEYFSETQRNKGNFPGRFSGRQFSNSRSEMNVSTLELGDSALYLCASSLGQAEQYFGPGTRLTVT.

Points on this clonotype: An end of the junction differs from the germline gene, which may be a read error. The chain employs TRBV5-1 and TRBJ2-5; tentative D call: TRBD2 (5 bases). CDR1 is SGHRS and CDR2 is YFSETQ in the germline V gene. This CDR3 region has 14 residues. This CDR3 is CVSSPRGLKETQYF. The CDR3 bases are TGCGTCAGCAGCCCTAGAGGGCTGAAAGAGACCCAGTACTTC.

This clonotype was seen more than once but under ten times. The chain recombines TRBV29-1 with TRBJ1-1; D is ambiguous. Germline V gene sequence: CDR1 SQVTM, CDR2 ANQGSEA. Trimming removed 0 bases from V and 2 bases from J, with 10 bases in between. The CDR3 runs 14 residues. CDR3 DNA sequence: TGCAGCGTTGAAGATTATGAGGCTAACACTGAAGCTTTCTTT. It codes for CSVEDYEANTEAFF. The whole variable domain, remainder taken from reference TRBV29-1 and TRBJ1-1, is SAVISQKPSRDICQRGTSLTIQCQVDSQVTMMFWYRQQPGQSLTLIATANQGSEATYESGFVIDKFPISRPNLTFSTLTVSNMSPEDSSIYLCSVEDYEANTEAFFGQGTRLTVV.

The chain uses TRBV4-1 and TRBJ2-7, with D unresolved. The V and J ends lost 0 bases and 9 bases respectively, with 15 bases between them. Germline loops: CDR1 MGHRA, CDR2 YSYEKL. This CDR3 is built from 14 residues. The CDR3 sequence: CASSQDPVVDTQYF. The CDR3 region has the DNA TGCGCCAGCAGCCAAGATCCGGTGGTGGATACGCAGTACTTC.

This sequence joins TRBV4-1 and TRBJ2-4, with D unclear. The CDR3 has 15 amino acids. V lost 3 bases and J 0 bases, leaving 9 bases between the germline ends. Germline V lookup: CDR1 MGHRA, CDR2 YSYEKL. The CDR3 bases are TGCGCCAGCAGCCACGCGATACTAGCCAAAAACATTCAGTACTTC. This translates into CASSHAILAKNIQYF.

The chain is built from TRBV12-3 or TRBV12-4 and TRBJ2-1, with 8 positions matching TRBD2. The ends lost 5 bases at V and 9 bases at J; junction bases unmatched: 3. The CDR3 sequence is 12 residues long. The CDR3 sequence: CASSVSGTEQFF. Here the CDR3 DNA reads TGTGCCAGCAGTGTTAGCGGGACTGAGCAGTTCTTC.

This clonotype was counted a few times. V usage is TRBV29-1 and J usage is TRBJ2-5; 7 bases are shared with TRBD2. The CDR3 runs 11 residues. CDR1 is SQVTM and CDR2 is ANQGSEA in the germline V gene. V lost 6 bases to trimming and J lost 11 bases; unmatched junction nucleotides: 9. The CDR3 sequence is CSVPSGEVQYF. Here the CDR3 DNA reads TGCAGCGTCCCAAGCGGGGAGGTTCAGTACTTC.

A few counts support this clonotype. V gene TRBV29-1 combines with J gene TRBJ2-5; D call uncertain. V was trimmed by 8 bases and J by 4 bases, leaving 14 bases between them. The V gene's germline CDR1 is SQVTM and CDR2 ANQGSEA. The CDR3 runs to 12 residues. The CDR3 is CSLVLSGETQYF. Written as DNA, the CDR3 is TGCAGCTTAGTTTTGTCAGGAGAGACCCAGTACTTC.

This chain connects TRBV6-5 to TRBJ2-1, with TRBD2 as a possible D gene (7 bases). V was trimmed by 6 bases and J by 5 bases, leaving 14 bases between them. Germline CDR1 is MNHEY and CDR2 is SVGAGI. The CDR3 is made up of 14 amino acids. CDR3 loop: CASRRGRANNEQFF. Written as DNA, the CDR3 is TGTGCCAGCAGGAGGGGGAGGGCCAACAATGAGCAGTTCTTC.

The gene calls are TRBV10-2 and TRBJ2-1; a possible D gene is TRBD2 (6 bases). The germline V gene has CDR1 WSHSY and CDR2 SAAADI. CDR3 length: 17 residues. Trimming left V 10 bases short and J 0 bases short, with 22 bases between. The CDR3 spells CATRTGLAKSSYNEQFF. The CDR3 coding sequence is TGCGCCACCCGCACCGGGCTAGCGAAGAGCTCCTACAATGAGCAGTTCTTC.

Regarding this clonotype: Compared with germline, one end of the junction differs, possibly owing to a read error. The chain recombines TRBV29-1 with TRBJ2-1, with D possibly matching TRBD1 (6 bases). Germline lookup yields CDR1 SQVTM and CDR2 ANQGSEA. The CDR3 consists of 15 residues. The CDR3 DNA reads as TGCAGCGTAGAAGCACAGGGCCCCCAAAACAATGAGCAGTTCTTC. As protein: CSVEAQGPQNNEQFF.

The chain employs TRBV20-1 and TRBJ2-3, with D unresolved. The CDR3 runs to 12 residues. Germline CDR1 reads DFQATT; CDR2 reads SNEGSKA (reference sequence). Trimming stripped 5 bases from V and 2 bases from J, with 8 bases between. This CDR3 is CSAPRDTDTQYF. DNA for the CDR3: TGCAGTGCTCCTAGGGACACAGATACGCAGTATTTT.